Sequencing of this T cell receptor beta chain was carried out in a study of Ad26.COV2.S vaccination and SARS-CoV-2 variants. Across the whole study: Intramuscularly, Ad26.COV2.S was given either once or twice, 56 days apart.

This table comes from immunoSEQ multiplex PCR, and its TCRdb copy is limited to in-frame clones, with some not included. In the table there are some 370,000 clones, about four fifths of which are singletons. Treatment meaning: roughly 20 received Ad26.COV2.S at low or high dose, single or two shots; roughly five received placebo; per-sample allocation not given. Sampling was performed 63 days after the first vaccine or placebo injection. This specimen consisted of peripheral blood, obtained in a trial of Ad26.COV2.S vaccine versus placebo. The clonotype comes from a person between 18 and 59 years old who received the Ad26.COV2.S COVID-19 vaccine or a placebo.

The CDR3 DNA reads as TGTGCCAGCAGCTCCAGGACTAGCGGGAGCTACGGGGAGCTGTTTTTT. Translated: CASSSRTSGSYGELFF. The rearrangement links TRBV7-2 to TRBJ2-2; TRBD2 aligns across 13 bases. The CDR3 extends over 16 amino acids. V gave up 4 bases and J gave up 7 bases; unmatched junction bases: 6. Germline assignment: CDR1 SGHTA and CDR2 FQGNSA.